The present entry profiles one T cell receptor (beta chain) with its context. Its antigen is currently unknown. The TRB cDNA libraries were prepared by 5' RACE with UMI labels. One entry per CDR3 protein, without DNA, is what TCRdb gives after re-calling the 5' RACE reads. This table holds more than 45,000 distinct CDR3 sequences. This sample stems from a study of CXCR3-negative and CXCR3-positive naive CD8 T cells. Within the CD8+ T cell compartment, naive cells were CD45RO-CCR7+CD27+CD95-. The V gene's germline CDR1 is SQVTM and CDR2 ANQGSEA. The CDR3 runs 13 residues. Study results and caveats: Within a donor, both naive subsets shared TRBV-TRBJ usage, unlike memory cells. The study found comparably high diversity in both naive subsets and much lower diversity in memory CD8+ cells. Researchers report that CXCR3-positive naive cells carry more hydrophobic TRB CDR3s than CXCR3-negative naive cells.

This clonotype originated in a human donor in good health. Some clones in this sample may be carry-over from other donors' samples. The chain recombines TRBV29-1 with TRBJ2-1; lacking DNA, the TRBD1 call made by TCRdb goes unchecked. Sequencing used naive CXCR3- CD8+ T cells from blood. Subset in this sample: CD45RO-CCR7+CD27+CD95- naive CD8+ T cells lacking CXCR3 (TNR3-). Here the CDR3 reads CSASGSPYNEQFF.